Ten or more counts support the clone carrying this T cell receptor (beta chain). The antigen is not known. The hyperthyroidism was newly diagnosed and had lasted under 2 months; the patients were aged 18 to 65. PBMCs came from more than 9 ml fresh peripheral blood. This record comes from a study of T cells in Graves' hyperthyroidism and ophthalmopathy. General observations from the study: Stable hyperthyroidism was told apart from ophthalmopathy by a model built on 13 V-J features. Most thyroid clonotypes expanded above 0.001 were also detected in blood.

This CDR3 has 13 amino acids. J gave up 4 bases and V 7 bases, and 9 bases lay outside the gene matches. CDR1 is SQVTM and CDR2 is ANQGSEA in the germline V gene. Using RNA transcripts as the source, TCR beta CDR3 regions were amplified. The HTBI primer set served for first-round RT-PCR of the TCR CDR3. TCRdb processed the multiplex PCR reads anew with MiXCR; each CDR3 protein has one entry. The sample has some 200,000 distinct CDR3 sequences; roughly 18% are singletons. The sample was blood. This clonotype was obtained from a middle-aged man with Graves' hyperthyroidism. The rearrangement uses TRBV29-1 and TRBJ2-7, with 8 bases lining up with TRBD1. The CDR3, as DNA: TGCAGCGGTACGACAGGGGCCCATTACGAGCAGTACTTC. It yields the protein CSGTTGAHYEQYF.